These T cell receptor beta chains were read from a single sample in a study of blood T cell repertoires in COVID-19. Sequenced by immunoSEQ multiplex PCR; TCRdb stores in-frame clones only, minus some. Found here are a few hundred thousand clones, roughly 88% of them singletons; the top ten hold over 0.55%. Sequences were obtained from peripheral blood. Receptors were obtained from a human donor in a cohort sampled during active COVID-19. Both conserved end residues are part of each CDR3. Each record gives: V gene, clone size, D gene, J gene, CDR3 protein, CDR3 DNA. D genes are given only for firm matches. Only some rows state a clone size, as once, few, many or a class for expanded clones.

v_call: TRBV7-6; clone_size: NA; d_call: TRBD1; j_call: TRBJ1-2; cdr3_aa: CASSPGQGIGYTF; cdr3_nt: TGTGCCAGCAGCCCTGGACAGGGGATAGGCTACACCTTC
v_call: TRBV6-5; clone_size: NA; d_call: NA; j_call: TRBJ2-7; cdr3_aa: CASSYSAGGTYEQYF; cdr3_nt: TGTGCCAGCAGTTACTCGGCAGGGGGGACCTACGAGCAGTACTTC
v_call: TRBV7-9; clone_size: once; d_call: NA; j_call: TRBJ2-7; cdr3_aa: CASSSGPRGWYEQYF; cdr3_nt: TGTGCCAGCAGCTCGGGGCCACGGGGGTGGTACGAGCAGTACTTC
v_call: TRBV7-9; clone_size: NA; d_call: TRBD1; j_call: TRBJ1-2; cdr3_aa: CASARYPFRTGGGYTF; cdr3_nt: TGTGCCAGCGCAAGATACCCTTTCCGGACAGGTGGAGGCTACACCTTC
v_call: TRBV4-1; clone_size: NA; d_call: NA; j_call: TRBJ1-2; cdr3_aa: CASSQEASATYGYTF; cdr3_nt: TGCGCCAGCAGCCAAGAAGCTTCTGCTACCTATGGCTACACCTTC
v_call: TRBV6-6; clone_size: once; d_call: TRBD1; j_call: TRBJ1-4; cdr3_aa: CASSYSGTGNEKLFF; cdr3_nt: TGTGCCAGCAGTTACAGTGGGACAGGGAATGAAAAACTGTTTTTT
v_call: TRBV4-3; clone_size: NA; d_call: NA; j_call: TRBJ1-2; cdr3_aa: CASSQDLANNYGYTF; cdr3_nt: TGCGCCAGCAGCCAAGATTTAGCTAATAACTATGGCTACACCTTC
v_call: TRBV19; clone_size: NA; d_call: TRBD2; j_call: TRBJ2-1; cdr3_aa: CASWGGNSREQFF; cdr3_nt: TGTGCCAGTTGGGGGGGGAATTCGCGTGAGCAGTTCTTC
v_call: TRBV15; clone_size: NA; d_call: NA; j_call: TRBJ2-6; cdr3_aa: CATSRDLGQEEPGANVLTF; cdr3_nt: TGTGCCACCAGCAGAGATTTGGGCCAGGAGGAACCTGGGGCCAACGTCCTGACTTTC
v_call: TRBV20-1; clone_size: NA; d_call: NA; j_call: TRBJ1-1; cdr3_aa: CSVTGNTEAFF; cdr3_nt: TGCAGTGTTACAGGGAACACTGAAGCTTTCTTT